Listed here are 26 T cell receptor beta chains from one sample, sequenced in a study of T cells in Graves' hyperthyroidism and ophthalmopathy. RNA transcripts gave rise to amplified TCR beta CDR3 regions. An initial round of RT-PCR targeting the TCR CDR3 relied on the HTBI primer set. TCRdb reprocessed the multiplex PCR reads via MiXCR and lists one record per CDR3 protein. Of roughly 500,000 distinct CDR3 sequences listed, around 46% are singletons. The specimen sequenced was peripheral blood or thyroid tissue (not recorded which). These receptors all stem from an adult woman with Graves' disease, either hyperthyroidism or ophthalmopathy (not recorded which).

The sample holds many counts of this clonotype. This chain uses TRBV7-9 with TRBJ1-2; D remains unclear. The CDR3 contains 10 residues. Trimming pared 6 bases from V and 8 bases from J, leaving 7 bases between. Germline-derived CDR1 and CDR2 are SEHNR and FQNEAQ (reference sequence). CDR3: CASSIDGYTF. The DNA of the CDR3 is TGTGCCAGCAGTATCGACGGCTACACCTTC.

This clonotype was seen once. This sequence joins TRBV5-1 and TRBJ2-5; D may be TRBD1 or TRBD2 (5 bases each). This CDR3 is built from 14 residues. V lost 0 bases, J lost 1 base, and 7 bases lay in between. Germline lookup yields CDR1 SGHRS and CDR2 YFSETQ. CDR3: CASSLVGAQETQYF. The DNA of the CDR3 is TGCGCCAGCAGCTTGGTCGGGGCCCAAGAGACCCAGTACTTC.

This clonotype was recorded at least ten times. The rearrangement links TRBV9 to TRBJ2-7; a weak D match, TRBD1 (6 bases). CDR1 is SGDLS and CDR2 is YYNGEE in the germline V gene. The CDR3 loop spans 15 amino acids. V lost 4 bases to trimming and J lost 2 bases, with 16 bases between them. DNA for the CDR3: TGTGCCAGCAGCCCCTCAGGGGTAGGCACCTACGAGCAGTACTTC. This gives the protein CASSPSGVGTYEQYF.

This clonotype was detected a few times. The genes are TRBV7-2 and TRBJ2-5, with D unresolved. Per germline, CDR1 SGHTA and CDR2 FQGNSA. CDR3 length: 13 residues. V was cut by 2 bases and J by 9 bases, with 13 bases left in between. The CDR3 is CASSLRAAQPQYF. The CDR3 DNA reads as TGTGCCAGCAGCTTACGGGCAGCCCAGCCCCAGTACTTC.

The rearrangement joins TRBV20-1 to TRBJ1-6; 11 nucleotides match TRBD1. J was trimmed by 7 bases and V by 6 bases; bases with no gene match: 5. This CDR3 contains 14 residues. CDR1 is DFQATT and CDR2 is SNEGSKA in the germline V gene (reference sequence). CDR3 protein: CSAPGQGANSPLHF. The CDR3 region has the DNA TGCAGTGCCCCCGGACAGGGGGCCAATTCACCCCTCCACTTT.

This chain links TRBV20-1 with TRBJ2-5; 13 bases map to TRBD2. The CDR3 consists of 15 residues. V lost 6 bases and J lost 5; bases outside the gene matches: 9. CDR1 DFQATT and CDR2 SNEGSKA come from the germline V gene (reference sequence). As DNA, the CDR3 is TGCAGTGCACTCGGACTAGCGGGAGTGGTGGAGACCCAGTACTTC. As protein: CSALGLAGVVETQYF.

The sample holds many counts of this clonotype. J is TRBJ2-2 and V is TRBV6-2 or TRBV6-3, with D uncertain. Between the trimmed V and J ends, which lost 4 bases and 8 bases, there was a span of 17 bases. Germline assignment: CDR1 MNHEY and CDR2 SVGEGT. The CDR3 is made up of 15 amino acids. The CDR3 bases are TGTGCCAGCAGTTCAGCAACGAAACAGACAGGGGAGCTGTTTTTT. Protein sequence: CASSSATKQTGELFF.

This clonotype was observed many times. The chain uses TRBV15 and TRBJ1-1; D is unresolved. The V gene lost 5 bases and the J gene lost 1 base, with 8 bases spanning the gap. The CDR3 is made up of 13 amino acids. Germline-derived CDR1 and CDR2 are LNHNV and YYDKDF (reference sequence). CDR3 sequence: CATSPLGNTEAFF. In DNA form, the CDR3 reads TGTGCCACCAGCCCCCTGGGGAACACTGAAGCTTTCTTT.

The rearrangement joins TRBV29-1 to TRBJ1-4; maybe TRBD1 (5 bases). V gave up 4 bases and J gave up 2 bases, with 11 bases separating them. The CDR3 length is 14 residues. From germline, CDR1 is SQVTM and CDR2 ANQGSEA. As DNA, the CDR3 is TGCAGCGTTGGTGGGGGGTTGACTAATGAAAAACTGTTTTTT. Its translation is CSVGGGLTNEKLFF.

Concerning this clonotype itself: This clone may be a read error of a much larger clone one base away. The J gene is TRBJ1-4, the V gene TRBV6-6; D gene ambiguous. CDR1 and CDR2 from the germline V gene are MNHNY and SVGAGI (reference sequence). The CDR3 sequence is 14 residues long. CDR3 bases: TGTGCCAGCGGAGAGAGGGCAGCTAATGGAAAACTGTTTTTT. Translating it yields CASGERAANGKLFF.

CDR3 sequence (DNA): TGCAGTGCTAGAGCCAGGGACAGGGGAGGTGTCTTGACTAATGAAAAACTGTTTTTT. This sequence encodes CSARARDRGGVLTNEKLFF. The rearrangement uses TRBV20-1 and TRBJ1-4; 10 nucleotides agree with TRBD1. V shed 1 base and J 2 bases; nucleotides not matched to a gene: 13. CDR1 is DFQATT, CDR2 SNEGSKA, per germline (reference sequence). CDR3 length equals 19 residues.

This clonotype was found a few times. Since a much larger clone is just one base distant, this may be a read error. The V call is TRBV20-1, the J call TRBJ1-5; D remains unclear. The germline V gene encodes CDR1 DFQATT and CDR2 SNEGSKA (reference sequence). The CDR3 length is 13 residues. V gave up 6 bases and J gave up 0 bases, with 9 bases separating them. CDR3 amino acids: CSATVDSNQPQHF. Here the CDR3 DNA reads TGCAGTGCGACGGTTGATAGCAATCAGCCCCAGCATTTT.

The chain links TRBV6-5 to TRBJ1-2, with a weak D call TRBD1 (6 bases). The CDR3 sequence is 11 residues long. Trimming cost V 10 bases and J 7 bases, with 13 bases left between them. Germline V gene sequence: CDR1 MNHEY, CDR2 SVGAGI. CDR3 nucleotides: TGTGCCACCTTGGGGGCTTGTGGCTACACCTTC. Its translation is CATLGACGYTF.

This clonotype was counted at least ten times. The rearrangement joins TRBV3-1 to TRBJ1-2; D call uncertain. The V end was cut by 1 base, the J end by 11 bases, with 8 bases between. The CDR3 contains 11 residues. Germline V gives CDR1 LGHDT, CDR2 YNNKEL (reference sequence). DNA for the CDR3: TGTGCCAGCAGCCAAGGCTTGGTATACACCTTC. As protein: CASSQGLVYTF. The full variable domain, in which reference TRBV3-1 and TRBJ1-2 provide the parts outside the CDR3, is DTAVSQTPKYLVTQMGNDKSIKCEQNLGHDTMYWYKQDSKKFLKIMFSYNNKELIINETVPNRFSPKSPDKAHLNLHINSLELGDSAVYFCASSQGLVYTFGSGTRLTVV.

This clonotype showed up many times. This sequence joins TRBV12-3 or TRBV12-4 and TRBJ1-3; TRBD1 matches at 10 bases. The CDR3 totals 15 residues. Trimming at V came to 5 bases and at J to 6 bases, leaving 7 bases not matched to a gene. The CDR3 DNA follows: TGTGCCAGCAGTCTCGAGGGGACAGGGGTAAACACCATATATTTT. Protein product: CASSLEGTGVNTIYF.

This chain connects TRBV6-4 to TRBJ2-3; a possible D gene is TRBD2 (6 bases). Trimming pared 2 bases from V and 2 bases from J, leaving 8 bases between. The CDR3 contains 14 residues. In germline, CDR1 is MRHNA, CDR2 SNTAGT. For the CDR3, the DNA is TGTGCCAGCAGTGACGGACTATCCACAGATACGCAGTATTTT. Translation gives CASSDGLSTDTQYF.

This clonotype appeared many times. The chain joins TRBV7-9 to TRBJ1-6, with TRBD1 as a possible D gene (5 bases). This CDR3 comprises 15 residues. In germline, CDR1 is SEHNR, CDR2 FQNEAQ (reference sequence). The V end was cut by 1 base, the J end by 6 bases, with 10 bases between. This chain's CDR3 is CASSLGRDGNSPLHF. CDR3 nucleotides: TGTGCCAGCAGCTTAGGCAGGGACGGTAATTCACCCCTCCACTTT.

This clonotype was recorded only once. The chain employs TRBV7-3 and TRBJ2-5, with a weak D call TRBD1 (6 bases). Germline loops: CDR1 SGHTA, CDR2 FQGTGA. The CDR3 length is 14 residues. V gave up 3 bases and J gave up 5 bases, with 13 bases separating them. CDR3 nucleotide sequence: TGTGCCAGCAGCTTCCAGGGGATGATGGAGACCCAGTACTTC. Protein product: CASSFQGMMETQYF.

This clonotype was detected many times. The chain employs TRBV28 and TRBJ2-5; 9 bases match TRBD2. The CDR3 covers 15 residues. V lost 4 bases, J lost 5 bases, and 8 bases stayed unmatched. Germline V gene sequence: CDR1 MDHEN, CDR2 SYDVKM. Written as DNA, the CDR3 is TGTGCCAGCAGTTCGCTTAGCGGGAGAGATGAGACCCAGTACTTC. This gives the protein CASSSLSGRDETQYF.

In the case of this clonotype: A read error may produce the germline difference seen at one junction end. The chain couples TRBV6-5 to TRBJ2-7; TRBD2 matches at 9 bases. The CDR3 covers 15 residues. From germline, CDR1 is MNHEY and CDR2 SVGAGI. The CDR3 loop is CAGSFEAGGSYEQYF. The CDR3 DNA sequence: TGTGCCGGCAGTTTTGAGGCGGGAGGGTCCTACGAGCAGTACTTC.

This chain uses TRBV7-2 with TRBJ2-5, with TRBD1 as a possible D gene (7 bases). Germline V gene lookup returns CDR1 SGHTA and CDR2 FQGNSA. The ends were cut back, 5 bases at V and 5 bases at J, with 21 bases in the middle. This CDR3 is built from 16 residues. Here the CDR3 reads CASSPSWGAGGETQYF. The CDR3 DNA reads TGTGCCAGCAGCCCCTCATGGGGCGCAGGGGGGGAGACCCAGTACTTC.

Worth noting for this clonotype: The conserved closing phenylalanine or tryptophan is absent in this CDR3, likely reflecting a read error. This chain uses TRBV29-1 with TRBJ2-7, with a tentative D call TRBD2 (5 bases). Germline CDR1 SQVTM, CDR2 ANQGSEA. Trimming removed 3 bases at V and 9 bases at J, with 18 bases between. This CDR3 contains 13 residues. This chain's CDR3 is CSVERYRQGGQYS. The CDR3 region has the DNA TGCAGCGTTGAGCGCTACCGACAAGGAGGGCAGTACTCC.

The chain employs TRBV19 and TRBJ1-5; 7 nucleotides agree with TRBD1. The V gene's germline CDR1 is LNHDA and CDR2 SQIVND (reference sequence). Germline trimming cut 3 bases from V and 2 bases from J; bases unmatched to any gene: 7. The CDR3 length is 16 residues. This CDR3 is CASSIPGTGGNQPQHF. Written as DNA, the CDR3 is TGTGCCAGTAGTATTCCTGGAACAGGGGGCAATCAGCCCCAGCATTTT. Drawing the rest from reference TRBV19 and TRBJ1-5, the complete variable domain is DGGITQSPKYLFRKEGQNVTLSCEQNLNHDAMYWYRQDPGQGLRLIYYSQIVNDFQKGDIAEGYSVSREKKESFPLTVTSAQKNPTAFYLCASSIPGTGGNQPQHFGDGTRLSIL.

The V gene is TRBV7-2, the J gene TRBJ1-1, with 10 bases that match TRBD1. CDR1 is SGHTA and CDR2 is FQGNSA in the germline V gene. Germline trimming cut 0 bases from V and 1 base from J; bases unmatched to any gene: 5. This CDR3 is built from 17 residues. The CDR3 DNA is TGTGCCAGCAGCTTAGCTTCCGGGACAGGGGCGAACACTGAAGCTTTCTTT. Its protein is CASSLASGTGANTEAFF. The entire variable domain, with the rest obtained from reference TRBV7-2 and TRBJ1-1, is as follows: GAGVSQSPSNKVTEKGKDVELRCDPISGHTALYWYRQSLGQGLEFLIYFQGNSAPDKSGLPSDRFSAERTGGSVSTLTIQRTQQEDSAVYLCASSLASGTGANTEAFFGQGTRLTVV.

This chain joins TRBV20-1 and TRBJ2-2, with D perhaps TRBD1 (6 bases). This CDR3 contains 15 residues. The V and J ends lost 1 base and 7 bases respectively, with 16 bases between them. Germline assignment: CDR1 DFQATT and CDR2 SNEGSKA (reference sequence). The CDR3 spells CSARVQAGDHGELFF. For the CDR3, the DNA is TGCAGTGCTAGAGTTCAGGCAGGGGATCACGGGGAGCTGTTTTTT.

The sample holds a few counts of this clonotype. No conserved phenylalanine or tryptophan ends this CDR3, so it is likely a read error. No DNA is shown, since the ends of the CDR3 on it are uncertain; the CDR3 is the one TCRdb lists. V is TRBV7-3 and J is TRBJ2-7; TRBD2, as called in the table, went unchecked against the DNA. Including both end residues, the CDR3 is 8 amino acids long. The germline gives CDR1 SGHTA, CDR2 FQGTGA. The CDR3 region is CASSSPAG.